The T cell receptor beta chain under discussion was sequenced for a study of T cells in Graves' hyperthyroidism and ophthalmopathy. On the study more broadly: At the time of initial diagnosis and before any treatment, peripheral blood was collected. Overall study findings and caveats: By a 13 V-J model, ophthalmopathy was set apart from stable hyperthyroidism.

Hyperthyroidism patients were newly diagnosed, had disease duration under 2 months, and were aged 18 to 65 years. The source material, RNA transcripts, was used to amplify TCR beta CDR3 regions. During a first-round RT-PCR of the TCR CDR3, the HTBI primer set was used. One entry per CDR3 protein results from TCRdb running MiXCR on the multiplex PCR reads. The sample shows roughly 290,000 distinct CDR3 sequences, roughly 15% of them seen only once. A word on this clonotype: What it binds is unknown.

V lost 0 bases to trimming and J lost 0 bases, with 1 base between them. This CDR3 comprises 13 residues. Germline-derived CDR1 and CDR2 are LNHNV and YYDKDF (reference sequence). Material for sequencing was blood. The receptor comes from a woman aged 40 to 49 with Graves' hyperthyroidism. The chain combines TRBV15 with TRBJ2-3; no clear D gene. This CDR3 reads CATSRDSTDTQYF. For the CDR3, the DNA is TGTGCCACCAGCAGAGATAGCACAGATACGCAGTATTTT.